Detailed here is one T cell receptor beta chain. Its antigen is unknown. Base-call qualities are not available, and no considerably larger clone is one nucleotide away. Per the germline V gene, MGHRA is the CDR1 and YSYEKL is the CDR2. The cysteine opens and the phenylalanine closes a CDR3 of 16 amino acids. Only CDR3 DNA remains: 48 bases, in frame from the first base. V is pared back by 5 bases and J by 8 bases, with 21 bases lying between the germline termini. Donors were 39 systemically healthy Caucasian individuals from Russia aged roughly 6 to 95 years. Around 10 milliliters of peripheral blood were collected from each donor into EDTA-treated Vacutainer tubes. Ficoll-Paque density-gradient centrifugation was used to isolate PBMCs, with at least 6 million obtained per sample. Total RNA, at least 6 micrograms per sample, was extracted from PBMCs with Trizol reagent. Naive CD45RAhigh/CD27high T cell percentages were measured by flow cytometry on a PBMC aliquot from every donor.

The source of the sample is a study of blood T cells in healthy people across ages (dated by TCRdb to the mid-2010s). Some background on the complete study: In model experiments, template switching captured about one uniquely barcoded TCR beta cDNA molecule for every two T cells. Age-related changes in TCR beta repertoire diversity were measured in the study by deep sequencing normalized with unique cDNA molecular identifiers. Donors were grouped into four age groups: young (average approximately 16 years), middle-aged (39), aged (around 56) and long-lived (just over 80). To avoid experimental bias, donors of different ages were distributed randomly across sequencing lanes. The study analyzed two additional independent replicas of 1 million unique cDNA reads from the same blood draw for two donors, one aged 18 to 29 and one aged 80 or older.

Study-wide conclusions, independent of this receptor: Estimates of total diversity based on one million sequenced T cells were regarded as lower bounds and as underestimates. Compared with the aged group, more naive CD4+ T cells, fewer expanded clones and increased TCR diversity were shown by the long-lived group, suggesting age selection. Observed TCR beta diversity per million T cells fell roughly linearly with age, and a significant reduction was already apparent by age around 39. Observed TCR beta diversity correlated strongly with the percentage of naive T cells measured by flow cytometry. Since profiling was done on bulk unsorted PBMCs, naive and antigen-experienced compartments could not be conclusively compared. Because donor CMV infection status was unknown, age-related changes in expanded clonotypes were potentially confounded.

Receptor amplification or capture employed 5' RACE. These reads were obtained on an Illumina HiSeq 2500. A second PCR of roughly 7 to 12 cycles was run with a J-beta primer mix and a sample-barcoded 5' primer. A unique molecular identifier was introduced onto each TCR beta cDNA molecule by a template-switch 5' adaptor carrying 12 random nucleotides. Each sample yielded at least 3 million CDR3-containing paired-end reads. The Mint cDNA synthesis kit, primed by a TRBC-specific oligonucleotide, was used to synthesize first-strand cDNA from all RNA. All cDNA was treated with uracil-DNA glycosylase and then went through a first 18-cycle PCR with the universal primers M1SS and BC2_uni_R. Per the authors' processing: For normalization, 1 million high-quality reads were randomly selected from each sample, with every read carrying a distinct molecular identifier. Instead of being binned into consensus sequences, reads with shared molecular identifiers were discarded. CDR3 identification, clonotype clustering and error correction used MiTCR with a Q25 quality threshold and the strictest error-elimination algorithm. A nonparametric unseen species model with Euler transformation was used to estimate lower-bound total TCR beta diversity. TCRdb trimmed the raw reads at Q25, called clones with MiXCR and kept productive beta chains. Every distinct CDR3 protein forms one entry, paired with its most common genes and DNA. The V and J calls follow TCRdb's processing rather than the paper's. The sample table lists over 1,200,000 distinct CDR3 sequences, around 59% of them with a count of one. Together, the top ten hold 6.5% to 8% of the sample.

The rearranged chain carries TRBV4-1 and TRBJ1-4, and possibly TRBD1, on 5 matching bases. The sequenced sample was blood. The clonotype was recovered from a man younger than 35 in good health. The CDR3 in this case is CASSLLNQGIDEKLFF. The sequenced DNA: TGCGCCAGCAGCTTACTTAATCAGGGAATCGACGAAAAACTGTTTTTT.